Listed below are T cell receptor beta chains from one sample, sequenced in a study of T-cell reconstitution after alpha-beta-depleted transplantation in children. TCRdb reprocessed the PCR reads via MiXCR and lists one record per CDR3 protein. The sample lists about a million distinct CDR3 sequences; about 29% were seen once. This material consisted of PBMCs, mostly from graft donor cells, taken 360 days after TCRalphabeta/CD19-depleted stem cell transplant. These receptors originate from a boy younger than two who had a stem cell transplant for SCID, so the T cells may come from the graft donor. Each CDR3 is given with its conserved first and last residue. The size entry is marked missing in some rows and otherwise reads once, few, many or a size class.

TRBV12-3/TRBV12-4	NA	TRBJ2-1	CASSQLAGGPREFF
TRBV5-1	few	TRBJ2-3	CASGLGQEPDTQYF
TRBV7-8	NA	TRBJ2-3	CASSLESGLAVGDTQYF
TRBV5-1	NA	TRBJ2-7	CASSLGPRTGGLRSEQYF
TRBV12-3/TRBV12-4	few	TRBJ2-1	CASSTDILTFF
TRBV4-2	NA	TRBJ2-3	CASSSSGRGASTDTQYF
TRBV25-1	NA	TRBJ2-7	CASSAPRRQGATYEQYF
TRBV11-2	few	TRBJ2-3	CASSLLSPTLLLRDTQYF
TRBV15	NA	TRBJ2-2	CATKRDSMNTGELFF
TRBV14	NA	TRBJ2-1	CASSLNRPNEQFF
TRBV24-1	NA	TRBJ2-3	CATSELLGDTQYF
TRBV6-5	NA	TRBJ2-5	CASSYALGAAQYF
TRBV4-2	NA	TRBJ2-5	CASSQIGEGLGTQYF
TRBV20-1	few	TRBJ1-5	CSARDQSRGSNQPQHF
TRBV7-2	NA	TRBJ2-1	CASSLWSGGLPPNEQFF
TRBV20-1	few	TRBJ2-3	CSAPLAGGTDTQYF
TRBV15	NA	TRBJ2-1	CATSREEGFLNEQFF
TRBV15	NA	TRBJ2-5	CATSRVPAETQYF
TRBV29-1	NA	TRBJ2-7	CSVKQGFGDEQYF
TRBV29-1	few	TRBJ2-2	CSVYLRGGHTGELFF
TRBV5-1	NA	TRBJ2-3	CASSQDSFTDTQYF
TRBV7-9	NA	TRBJ2-3	CASSPKDGVETDTQYF
TRBV9	NA	TRBJ2-3	CASSVDKAGPADTQYF
TRBV20-1	few	TRBJ2-7	CSARRVGDRLAYEQYF
TRBV7-2	few	TRBJ1-3	CASSLVSAHSGNTIYF
TRBV7-8	NA	TRBJ2-1	CASSLAPGQGLLGPYNEQFF
TRBV6-5	few	TRBJ2-1	CASSYTLTSGDNEQFF
TRBV12-3/TRBV12-4	few	TRBJ2-5	CASSLVDRGETQYF
TRBV28	once	TRBJ1-1	CASSMSPSTEAFF
TRBV28	few	TRBJ2-6	CASGPGGPGANVLTF
TRBV2	NA	TRBJ2-1	CASSEVRGLRGDEQFF
TRBV5-1	NA	TRBJ1-1	CASRPSRGGQGTEAFF
TRBV7-3	many	TRBJ2-2	CASSYLTSGGTGELFF
TRBV19	NA	TRBJ1-6	CASSHRNENSPLHF
TRBV5-1	NA	TRBJ2-3	CASSSETSGGGSDTQYF
TRBV7-2	NA	TRBJ2-1	CASSRGTSGANEQFF
TRBV7-6	NA	TRBJ2-1	CASSLELGLGNEQFF
TRBV27	few	TRBJ2-7	CATRGAFYEQYF
TRBV6-2/TRBV6-3	few	TRBJ1-1	CASSYGGRVNTEAFF
TRBV7-2	NA	TRBJ1-1	CASSPTGGPFMNTEAFF
TRBV6-5	NA	TRBJ1-3	CASLQGEIPGNTIYF
TRBV12-3/TRBV12-4	NA	TRBJ2-3	CASSPYPGADTQYF
TRBV18	NA	TRBJ1-2	CASSAGQMRSYGYTF
TRBV6-1	NA	TRBJ1-6	CASSPRQGRWAVPITPLHF